Listed below are T cell receptor beta chains from one sample, sequenced in a study of blood T cell repertoires in COVID-19. Profiled with immunoSEQ multiplex PCR; TCRdb holds only in-frame clones, not every one. The sample carries 45,000 or so clones, roughly nine tenths recorded once. The sample consisted of peripheral blood. The receptors derive from a human donor in a cohort sampled during active COVID-19. Each CDR3 is given with its conserved first and last residue. The D gene is left open where the match is weak. Clone size appears in some rows only: once, few, many, or a class for an expanded clone.

>NA|TRBV13|NA|TRBJ2-7
TGTGCCAGCAGCCTAAACCCGGCAGGGGCCTACGAGCAGTACTTC
CASSLNPAGAYEQYF
>few|TRBV11-2|TRBD1|TRBJ2-7
TGTGCCAGCAGCTTAGCTGGGGACAGATTCTACGAGCAGTACTTC
CASSLAGDRFYEQYF
>NA|TRBV9|NA|TRBJ2-1
TGTGCCAGCAGCGTAAGTCCAGGCTCTAATGAGCAGTTCTTC
CASSVSPGSNEQFF
>NA|TRBV3-1/TRBV3-2|NA|TRBJ1-1
TGTGCCAGCAGCCAGGGGGCAGGAACTGAAGCTTTCTTT
CASSQGAGTEAFF
>NA|TRBV10-2|TRBD2|TRBJ2-5
TGCGCCAGCAGCCTGGGACTAGCGGGGGGGATCCAAGAGTCCCAGTACTTC
CASSLGLAGGIQESQYF
>few|TRBV24-1|NA|TRBJ2-1
TGTGCCACCAGTGATGCGGGGATTTACAATGAGCAGTTCTTC
CATSDAGIYNEQFF
>NA|TRBV6-5|TRBD1|TRBJ2-5
TGTGCCAGCAGCTTAACAGGGGCGGCGGAGACCCAGTACTTC
CASSLTGAAETQYF
>NA|TRBV3-1/TRBV3-2|TRBD2|TRBJ2-4
TGTGCCAGCAGCCATGAGCGGGGCCCGGGAAGAGACATTCAGTACTTC
CASSHERGPGRDIQYF
>NA|TRBV6-2/TRBV6-3|NA|TRBJ2-7
TGTGCCAGCAGTTACGAGAACAGGGCTTCGGGCGAGCAGTACTTC
CASSYENRASGEQYF
>NA|TRBV7-2|NA|TRBJ2-2
TGTGCCAGCATCCGGGGGACTCCCAGGAACACCGGGGAGCTGTTTTTT
CASIRGTPRNTGELFF
>NA|TRBV27|NA|TRBJ2-7
TGTGCCAGCAGTGTAACCCTGGGGGGTCCCTACGAGCAGTACTTC
CASSVTLGGPYEQYF
>NA|TRBV11-3|NA|TRBJ2-5
TGTGCCAGCAGCTCAGGGGAGTTCGGAGAGACCCAGTACTTC
CASSSGEFGETQYF
>NA|TRBV4-1|TRBD1|TRBJ2-3
TGCGCCAGCAGCCAGGGACAGGCAGATACGCAGTATTTT
CASSQGQADTQYF
>NA|TRBV29-1|TRBD2|TRBJ2-1
TGCAGCGTTGAAAGCACTAGCGGGGGATACAATGAGCAGTTCTTC
CSVESTSGGYNEQFF
>NA|TRBV30|NA|TRBJ2-5
TGTGCCTGGAGTGTACCAATTACTGGGGCCCAAGAGACCCAGTACTTC
CAWSVPITGAQETQYF
>NA|TRBV7-9|TRBD1|TRBJ1-1
TGTGCCAGCAGCTTAGGGGGACAGGGTAAACCTGGAGCTTTCTTT
CASSLGGQGKPGAFF
>NA|TRBV5-6|NA|TRBJ1-1
TGTGCCAGCAGCTTGGGAACAGTCCCATACGACACTGAAGCTTTCTTT
CASSLGTVPYDTEAFF
>once|TRBV7-8|NA|TRBJ1-2
TGTGCCAGCAGCACAGCGGGACGGACCAGGCCCTACTATGGCTACACCTTC
CASSTAGRTRPYYGYTF
>few|TRBV4-1|TRBD2|TRBJ2-2
TGCGCCAGCAGCTTAGCGGGGGGGCCTGACACCGGGGAGCTGTTTTTT
CASSLAGGPDTGELFF
>NA|TRBV7-2|NA|TRBJ1-6
TGTGCCAGCAGGTCAGGGTACAATAATTCACCCCTCCACTTT
CASRSGYNNSPLHF
>NA|TRBV5-1|NA|TRBJ2-7
TGCGCCAGCAGCTTGGACAGGGCCTACGAGCAGTACTTC
CASSLDRAYEQYF
>once|TRBV6-5|TRBD2|TRBJ2-1
TGTGCCAGCAGTATAGCGGGGGCGGGGAATGAGCAGTTCTTC
CASSIAGAGNEQFF
>NA|TRBV7-9|TRBD1|TRBJ1-2
TGTGCCAGCAGCCTGTCACAGGGGAACTATGGCTACACCTTC
CASSLSQGNYGYTF
>NA|TRBV6-4|NA|TRBJ2-3
TGTGCCAGCAGTGACGGCAACACAGATACGCAGTATTTT
CASSDGNTDTQYF
>NA|TRBV19|NA|TRBJ2-5
TGTGCCAGTAGTATTACCGGGAGAAAGCAAGAGACCCAGTACTTC
CASSITGRKQETQYF
>NA|TRBV3-1/TRBV3-2|TRBD2|TRBJ2-4
TGTGCCAGCAGCCATACTAGCGGGGGGGTTATCGGGCTAGCCAAAAACATTCAGTACTTC
CASSHTSGGVIGLAKNIQYF
>NA|TRBV12-3/TRBV12-4|NA|TRBJ2-7
TGTGCCAGCAGTTTCAGCAAAGAGGGCGAGCAGTACTTC
CASSFSKEGEQYF
>NA|TRBV9|NA|TRBJ1-6
TGTGCCAGCAGCTCTCAAGGCGAGGTAGTAGGTTCACCCCTCCACTTT
CASSSQGEVVGSPLHF
>NA|TRBV6-6|TRBD1|TRBJ1-6
TGTGCCAGCAGTCGTGACCTGACAGGGCTTAATAATAATTCACCCCTCCACTTT
CASSRDLTGLNNNSPLHF
>NA|TRBV13|TRBD1|TRBJ2-1
TGTGCCAGCAGCTTAGACAACAGGGGTCCCCTTCGCAATGAGCAGTTCTTC
CASSLDNRGPLRNEQFF
>medium-sized|TRBV10-1|NA|TRBJ1-1
TGCGCCAGCAGTGACGGTACCAGGACTTACATGAACACTGAAGCTTTCTTT
CASSDGTRTYMNTEAFF
>NA|TRBV2|TRBD2|TRBJ2-7
TGTGCCAGCGGATCCGGACTAGCGGGTACCTACGAGCAGTACTTC
CASGSGLAGTYEQYF
>NA|TRBV29-1|TRBD1|TRBJ1-1
TGCAGCGTTGCCCCGGGGACAGTAGAAGCTTTCTTT
CSVAPGTVEAFF
>NA|TRBV7-8|TRBD1|TRBJ2-7
TGTGCCAGCAGCTTAGAGCAGGGGGTTTACGAGCAGTACTTC
CASSLEQGVYEQYF
>NA|TRBV19|TRBD1|TRBJ2-2
TGTGCCAGTATTCCAGGGACAGGGCTAAGGGGAACCGGGGAGCTGTTTTTT
CASIPGTGLRGTGELFF
>NA|TRBV18|TRBD1|TRBJ2-2
TGTGCCAGCTCCCAGGGACAGACGAACACCGGGGAGCTGTTTTTT
CASSQGQTNTGELFF
>NA|TRBV18|NA|TRBJ1-1
TGTGCCAGCTCACCAAATATGGGGGCGTGGGACACTGAAGCTTTCTTT
CASSPNMGAWDTEAFF
>NA|TRBV5-4|NA|TRBJ2-1
TGTGCCAGCAGCTCGAGGGGGACCGCTCGGGATGAGCAGTTCTTC
CASSSRGTARDEQFF
>NA|TRBV7-6|TRBD2|TRBJ2-3
TGTGCCAGCAGCCTACGACTAATAGCGGGGGGCACAGATACGCAGTATTTT
CASSLRLIAGGTDTQYF
>NA|TRBV29-1|TRBD2|TRBJ2-3
TGCAGCACCGCGGGGCTAGCGGGGGGGAGAGGAGATACGCAGTATTTT
CSTAGLAGGRGDTQYF
>NA|TRBV18|TRBD1|TRBJ1-2
TGTGCCAGCTCACCCGGGACAGGGGATGTCTATGGCTACACCTTC
CASSPGTGDVYGYTF
>few|TRBV6-4|NA|TRBJ1-5
TGTGCCAGCAGCCAAACCCCAGGTACAAATCAGCCCCAGCATTTT
CASSQTPGTNQPQHF
>NA|TRBV4-1|NA|TRBJ2-7
TGCGCCAGCAGCGGTCGGGGCTCCTACGAGCAGTACTTC
CASSGRGSYEQYF
>once|TRBV29-1|NA|TRBJ2-7
TGCAGCGTTGAAGCCTCGGACAGAGGGGGCTACGAGCAGTACTTC
CSVEASDRGGYEQYF
>medium-sized|TRBV12-3/TRBV12-4|TRBD2|TRBJ2-5
TGTGCCAGCAGTTTAGGACTAGCGGAGACCCAGTACTTC
CASSLGLAETQYF
>NA|TRBV12-5|TRBD2|TRBJ2-3
TGTGCTAGTGGTTTGGGACTAGCGGGGGCGGCAGATACGCAGTATTTT
CASGLGLAGAADTQYF
>NA|TRBV4-1|TRBD2|TRBJ2-2
TGCGCCAGCAGCCGCGGACTAGCGGGAGCCACCGGGGAGCTGTTTTTT
CASSRGLAGATGELFF
>NA|TRBV7-9|NA|TRBJ2-1
TGTGCCAGCAGCTCTCACGCAGCAGGTGAGCAGTTCTTC
CASSSHAAGEQFF
>NA|TRBV9|TRBD2|TRBJ2-4
TGTGCCAGCAGCGTAGGGGTAGCGGGGGCCTTTAAAAACATTCAGTACTTC
CASSVGVAGAFKNIQYF
>NA|TRBV7-9|NA|TRBJ1-5
TGTGCCAGCAGCCTTGCTAATACTAATCAGCCCCAGCATTTT
CASSLANTNQPQHF
>NA|TRBV7-2|NA|TRBJ1-1
TGTGCCAGCAGCCTGAGTCAGGTTGAAGCTTTCTTT
CASSLSQVEAFF
>few|TRBV24-1|TRBD1|TRBJ1-2
TGTGCCACCAGTGGTGGTAGCAGGGGGCCGTATGGCTACACCTTC
CATSGGSRGPYGYTF